One and the same sample provided the 30 T cell receptor beta chains below, sequenced in a study of OX40 agonist ivuxolimab in advanced cancers. The repertoire was sequenced with immunoSEQ multiplex PCR; TCRdb's copy has only in-frame clones and lacks some. The sample has about 77,000 clones, just under 95% seen once. The source material was CD4+ or CD8+ T cells sorted from blood, sampled in a trial of the OX40 agonist ivuxolimab. These receptors came from an adult with an advanced solid tumor such as melanoma, head and neck, liver or kidney cancer.

This chain uses TRBV19 with TRBJ2-7; D possibly corresponds to TRBD2 (6 bases). V lost 3 bases, J lost 0 bases, and 12 bases lay in between. The CDR3 is made up of 15 amino acids. Germline values: CDR1 LNHDA, CDR2 SQIVND (reference sequence). The DNA of the CDR3 is TGTGCCAGTAGTATGGGTAGCGGAAGCTCCTACGAGCAGTACTTC. It translates to CASSMGSGSSYEQYF.

The chain links TRBV6-6 to TRBJ1-1; D is unclear. The V end lost 2 bases, the J end lost 3 bases, and 10 bases lay between the germline ends. The CDR3 has 14 residues. Germline CDR1 and CDR2: MNHNY and SVGAGI (reference sequence). The CDR3 spells CASSYALIDTEAFF. The CDR3 nucleotides read TGTGCCAGCAGTTACGCTCTCATAGACACTGAAGCTTTCTTT.

This clone was observed once. This rearrangement joins TRBV7-2 to TRBJ2-7, with D perhaps TRBD1 (6 bases). The length of the CDR3 is 14 residues. Per germline, CDR1 SGHTA and CDR2 FQGNSA. V was shortened by 0 bases and J by 5 bases, with 11 bases between the two germline ends. The CDR3 bases are TGTGCCAGCAGCTTAGCGTTACAGGGTAACGAGCAGTACTTC. Translating gives CASSLALQGNEQYF.

The V gene is TRBV11-2, the J gene TRBJ2-5; 15 bases fit TRBD2. The CDR3 has 18 residues. Germline CDR1 and CDR2: SGHAT and FQNNGV. J was trimmed by 5 bases and V by 3 bases; bases with no gene match: 10. The CDR3 DNA is TGTGCCAGCAGCTTCGGACTAGCGGGGGGGTCTATCCGGGAGACCCAGTACTTC. Residues: CASSFGLAGGSIRETQYF.

This clone is a singleton in its sample. The rearrangement joins TRBV9 to TRBJ2-1, with D possibly called TRBD1 or TRBD2 (5 bases each). V lost 0 bases and J 8 bases, leaving 24 bases between the germline ends. The germline gives CDR1 SGDLS, CDR2 YYNGEE. The CDR3 runs to 18 residues. The CDR3 loop reads CASSVESRVRGLFDEQFF. As DNA, the CDR3 is TGTGCCAGCAGCGTAGAAAGCAGGGTGAGGGGCCTTTTTGATGAGCAGTTCTTC.

The chain carries TRBV7-3 and TRBJ2-1; 8 bases line up with TRBD2. V trimming: 2 bases; J trimming: 4 bases; junction bases outside the gene matches: 4. CDR1 SGHTA and CDR2 FQGTGA come from the germline V gene. The CDR3 has 15 amino acids. This CDR3 is CASSLQLAGYNEQFF. CDR3 sequence (DNA): TGTGCCAGCAGCTTACAGTTAGCGGGGTACAATGAGCAGTTCTTC.

The rearrangement links TRBV6-1 to TRBJ1-2, with TRBD1 matching over 8 bases. V gave up 3 bases and J gave up 9 bases; unmatched junction bases: 6. Germline V lookup: CDR1 MNHNS, CDR2 SASEGT. The CDR3 sequence is 13 residues long. The chain's CDR3 is CASSDPDRVSYTF. In DNA, the CDR3 is TGTGCCAGCAGTGATCCGGACAGGGTTAGCTACACCTTC.

The genes are TRBV5-6 and TRBJ1-4; D perhaps matches TRBD1 (5 bases). The CDR3 sequence is 14 residues long. Germline V gene lookup returns CDR1 SGHDT and CDR2 YYEEEE. The ends were cut back, 1 base at V and 5 bases at J, with 9 bases in the middle. CDR3 protein: CASSLSGLNEKLFF. CDR3 nucleotide sequence: TGTGCCAGCAGCTTGTCAGGGTTAAATGAAAAACTGTTTTTT.

This clone was seen a handful of times. The V call is TRBV30, the J call TRBJ1-1; TRBD1 might be the D (5 bases). The CDR3 consists of 15 residues. The V gene's germline CDR1 is GTSNPN and CDR2 SVGIG (reference sequence). V was shortened by 2 bases and J by 4 bases, with 17 bases between the two germline ends. The chain's CDR3 is CAWSRKVDRGTEAFF. The CDR3 DNA follows: TGTGCCTGGAGTAGAAAGGTCGACAGAGGCACTGAAGCTTTCTTT.

The chain has TRBV18 and TRBJ1-3, with D possibly TRBD1 on 6 matching bases. Per germline, CDR1 KGHSH and CDR2 LQKENI. V was cut by 3 bases and J by 0 bases, with 12 bases left in between. The CDR3 runs 16 residues. CDR3 loop: CASSPRQDPSGNTIYF. Written as DNA, the CDR3 is TGTGCCAGCTCACCGCGACAGGACCCCTCTGGAAACACCATATATTTT. Together with reference TRBV18 and TRBJ1-3, the CDR3 gives the full variable domain: NAGVMQNPRHLVRRRGQEARLRCSPMKGHSHVYWYRQLPEEGLKFMVYLQKENIIDESGMPKERFSAEFPKEGPSILRIQQVVRGDSAAYFCASSPRQDPSGNTIYFGEGSWLTVV.

The chain has TRBV10-1 and TRBJ2-7, with unresolved D. The CDR3 covers 14 residues. CDR1 and CDR2 (germline): WNHNN, SYGVQD (reference sequence). Trimming took off 0 bases at V and 3 bases at J, with 9 bases between the two ends. In nucleotides, the CDR3 is TGCGCCAGCAGTGAGTCGAGAAGGATCTACGAGCAGTACTTC. Translated: CASSESRRIYEQYF.

The chain recombines TRBV7-2 with TRBJ2-2; D gene ambiguous. The CDR3 extends over 15 amino acids. From germline, CDR1 is SGHTA and CDR2 FQGNSA. V was clipped by 1 base and J by 1 base, with 7 bases between them. CDR3 sequence: CASSLGTLNTGELFF. CDR3 DNA: TGTGCCAGCAGCTTAGGAACATTGAACACCGGGGAGCTGTTTTTT.

With regard to this clone: Other DNA variants within this sample encode the same CDR3. The chain uses TRBV5-1 and TRBJ2-2; 12 positions agree with TRBD2. Germline CDR1 SGHRS, CDR2 YFSETQ. The CDR3 contains 16 residues. V shed 1 base and J 5 bases; nucleotides not matched to a gene: 3. The CDR3 DNA is TGCGCCAGCAGCTTGTCTGGGACTAGCGGGACCGGGGAGCTGTTTTTT. Its translation is CASSLSGTSGTGELFF.

J is TRBJ2-7 and V is TRBV19, with 10 positions matching TRBD1. This CDR3 comprises 14 residues. V was clipped by 6 bases and J by 5 bases; unmatched bases: 7. Per germline, CDR1 LNHDA and CDR2 SQIVND (reference sequence). The CDR3 region is CASSLGTGVHEQYF. The DNA for the CDR3 is TGTGCCAGTAGCCTCGGGACAGGGGTTCACGAGCAGTACTTC.

The chain has TRBV11-2 and TRBJ2-5; TRBD1 is a possible D gene (5 bases). CDR3 length equals 16 residues. Trimming removed 0 bases from V and 5 bases from J, with 16 bases in between. CDR1 and CDR2 from the germline V gene are SGHAT and FQNNGV. The CDR3 region is CASSLDRGRAGETQYF. For the CDR3, the DNA is TGTGCCAGCAGCTTAGATAGAGGCCGTGCAGGGGAGACCCAGTACTTC.

This clone has a handful of counts. The genes are TRBV30 and TRBJ2-6; 12 positions agree with TRBD2. From germline, CDR1 is GTSNPN and CDR2 SVGIG (reference sequence). This CDR3 has 16 residues. Losses at the gene ends were 3 bases for V and 6 bases for J; bases not matched to a gene: 6. CDR3: CAWSRLAGDSANVLTF. The CDR3 bases are TGTGCCTGGAGCCGACTAGCGGGGGACTCGGCCAACGTCCTGACTTTC. The whole variable domain, remainder taken from reference TRBV30 and TRBJ2-6, is SQTIHQWPATLVQPVGSPLSLECTVEGTSNPNLYWYRQAAGRGLQLLFYSVGIGQISSEVPQNLSASRPQDRQFILSSKKLLLSDSGFYLCAWSRLAGDSANVLTFGAGSRLTVL.

The chain links TRBV5-1 to TRBJ2-2; 8 nucleotides match TRBD1. V was clipped by 4 bases and J by 3 bases; unmatched bases: 5. The CDR3 covers 15 residues. Germline-derived CDR1 and CDR2 are SGHRS and YFSETQ. The CDR3 sequence: CASSTGQGDTGELFF. DNA for the CDR3: TGCGCCAGCAGCACCGGACAGGGCGACACCGGGGAGCTGTTTTTT.

The rearrangement uses TRBV5-6 and TRBJ2-1, with D tentatively TRBD1 or TRBD2 (5 bases each). Trimming cost V 2 bases and J 7 bases, with 7 bases left between them. CDR1 and CDR2 from the germline V gene are SGHDT and YYEEEE. The CDR3 runs to 12 residues. The CDR3 nucleotides read TGTGCCAGCAGCTTTTGGGGGAATGAGCAGTTCTTC. Encoded protein: CASSFWGNEQFF.

The J gene is TRBJ1-4, the V gene TRBV6-1; 7 bases are a match to TRBD1. The V and J ends lost 5 bases and 6 bases, in that order; junction bases with no gene match: 3. The CDR3 contains 13 residues. CDR1 and CDR2 from the germline V gene are MNHNS and SASEGT. CDR3 coding DNA: TGTGCCAGCAGTCCCGGACAGGATGAAAAACTGTTTTTT. This encodes CASSPGQDEKLFF.

This chain links TRBV4-1 with TRBJ1-5; 10 bases align to TRBD1. V lost 1 base, J lost 11 bases, and 8 bases stayed unmatched. Germline loops: CDR1 MGHRA, CDR2 YSYEKL. This CDR3 region has 15 residues. CDR3 in amino acids: CASSQVGDRGLAQHF. The CDR3 DNA reads as TGCGCCAGCAGCCAAGTGGGGGACAGGGGTCTAGCCCAGCATTTT.

This chain joins TRBV7-2 and TRBJ2-5; no clear D gene. The J call may be incorrect, as the DNA end agrees better with TRBJ2-7. This CDR3 is built from 11 residues. The germline V gene encodes CDR1 SGHTA and CDR2 FQGNSA. The CDR3 DNA follows: TGTGCCAGCAGCCTCACCTACGAGCAGTACTTC. Translated, it gives CASSLTYEQYF.

CDR3 in amino acids: CASDPGQGYYGYTF. In nucleotides, the CDR3 is TGTGCCAGCGACCCGGGACAGGGTTACTATGGCTACACCTTC. J is TRBJ1-2 and V is TRBV19, with 9 bases that match TRBD1. The CDR3 has 14 amino acids. Germline CDR1 LNHDA, CDR2 SQIVND (reference sequence). V lost 9 bases and J lost 3; bases outside the gene matches: 8.

The V and J genes are TRBV18 and TRBJ1-5; possibly TRBD1 for D (6 bases). With 3 bases removed from V and 3 bases from J, the gap between germline ends came to 12 bases. The germline CDR1 and CDR2 sequences are KGHSH and LQKENI. This CDR3 is 15 amino acids long. The CDR3 DNA follows: TGTGCCAGCTCACCTGAGGGGGTCCTCAATCAGCCCCAGCATTTT. This encodes CASSPEGVLNQPQHF.

The chain uses TRBV10-1 and TRBJ2-7, with D perhaps matching TRBD1 (5 bases). The V end was cut by 4 bases, the J end by 5 bases, with 21 bases between. Germline loops: CDR1 WNHNN, CDR2 SYGVQD (reference sequence). CDR3 size: 16 residues. The CDR3 DNA reads TGCGCCAGCAGTGGAGTAAGGGGAAGAGTTACGGACGAGCAGTACTTC. This encodes CASSGVRGRVTDEQYF.

The chain carries TRBV10-3 and TRBJ2-3; 7 bases are a match to TRBD1. CDR1 and CDR2 from the germline V gene are ENHRY and SYGVKD. The V segment lost 6 bases and the J segment 1 base; nucleotides outside the gene matches: 7. The CDR3 sequence is 15 residues long. The CDR3 DNA follows: TGTGCCATCAGGCCTGGGACAGCCGGCACAGATACGCAGTATTTT. This encodes CAIRPGTAGTDTQYF.

This chain joins TRBV2 and TRBJ1-1; possible D gene TRBD1, 5 bases. Trimming took 9 bases from V and 1 from J, leaving 12 bases between them. The CDR3 consists of 13 residues. CDR1 is SNHLY, CDR2 FYNNEI, per germline. CDR3 coding DNA: TGTGCCAGGCAGACAGAAAAGAACACTGAAGCTTTCTTT. Translating it yields CARQTEKNTEAFF.

The chain combines TRBV7-3 with TRBJ2-7; a weak D match, TRBD1 (5 bases). This CDR3 contains 14 residues. Germline CDR1 reads SGHTA; CDR2 reads FQGTGA. Trimming left V 2 bases short and J 3 bases short, with 11 bases between. CDR3 in amino acids: CASSLVSRDYEQYF. In DNA, the CDR3 is TGTGCCAGCAGCTTAGTCTCCAGGGACTACGAGCAGTACTTC.

The DNA of the CDR3 is TGCGCCAGCAGTCACCAGGGACTCAATCAGCCCCAGCATTTT. It yields the protein CASSHQGLNQPQHF. The chain carries TRBV23-1 and TRBJ1-5; possible D gene TRBD1, 5 bases. TRBV23-1 is an open reading frame whose function is uncertain. V shed 3 bases and J shed 3 bases, with 9 bases lying between them. CDR3 size: 14 residues.

The rearrangement joins TRBV5-1 to TRBJ2-2, with unresolved D. The CDR3 is 13 residues long. Germline V gene lookup returns CDR1 SGHRS and CDR2 YFSETQ. Trimming stripped 0 bases from V and 5 bases from J, with 5 bases between. CDR3 protein: CASSLAGTGELFF. The CDR3 DNA sequence: TGCGCCAGCAGCTTGGCTGGTACCGGGGAGCTGTTTTTT.

The chain employs TRBV10-1 and TRBJ1-6; TRBD1 agrees at 8 bases. Germline V gene data show CDR1 as WNHNN and CDR2 as SYGVQD (reference sequence). V dropped 3 bases and J dropped 7; count of bases not matched to a gene: 14. The CDR3 runs to 18 residues. DNA of the CDR3: TGCGCCAGCAGTGATTATTGGGGGGACAGGAATAGAAATTCACCCCTCCACTTT. It translates to CASSDYWGDRNRNSPLHF.